Following are 26 T cell receptor beta chains from one sample sequenced in a study of molecular identifiers for immune sequencing clone quantification. TCRdb processed the PCR reads anew with MiXCR; each CDR3 protein has one entry. The table shows some 580,000 distinct CDR3 sequences, with 25% occurring only once. Sample: naive CD8+ T cells from blood, with Jurkat cell RNA spiked in. Subset given: FACS-sorted CD8+CD4-CCR7+CD45RA+ naive T cells. The source of these receptors is a human donor in good health. Some libraries in this study had Jurkat cell RNA spiked in.

This clonotype was found many times. CDR3 DNA sequence: TGCGCCAGCAGCCAACCCCTAGAGTACGAGCAGTACTTC. This codes for CASSQPLEYEQYF. The rearrangement uses TRBV4-1 and TRBJ2-7; D unresolved. CDR1 is MGHRA, CDR2 YSYEKL, per germline. Between the trimmed V and J ends, which lost 2 bases and 4 bases, there was a span of 9 bases. This CDR3 region has 13 residues.

This clonotype was picked up many times. The chain carries TRBV2 and TRBJ2-3; 10 bases are shared with TRBD1. V lost 8 bases and J lost 3; bases outside the gene matches: 2. Germline lookup yields CDR1 SNHLY and CDR2 FYNNEI. CDR3 length equals 13 residues. The CDR3 DNA is TGTGCCAGCTTGGACAGGGGGACAGATACGCAGTATTTT. Protein: CASLDRGTDTQYF.

This clonotype has a count of ten or more. The chain links TRBV7-9 to TRBJ1-1; 8 positions match TRBD1. After removal of 1 base from V and 0 bases from J, the junction contained 4 bases not matched to a gene. Germline values: CDR1 SEHNR, CDR2 FQNEAQ (reference sequence). The CDR3 sequence is 16 residues long. In nucleotides, the CDR3 is TGTGCCAGCAGCTTAGTGACAGGGGTATTGAACACTGAAGCTTTCTTT. It encodes CASSLVTGVLNTEAFF.

This clonotype was recorded many times. CDR3 sequence reads: CASRTGTGEAYSNQPQHF. CDR3 DNA sequence: TGTGCCAGCAGGACCGGGACAGGGGAGGCATATAGCAATCAGCCCCAGCATTTT. The rearrangement links TRBV2 to TRBJ1-5; 10 nucleotides align to TRBD1. V shed 6 bases and J 0 bases; nucleotides not matched to a gene: 11. Germline lookup yields CDR1 SNHLY and CDR2 FYNNEI. CDR3 length: 18 residues.

This clonotype was counted a few times. The chain links TRBV6-2 or TRBV6-3 to TRBJ2-1, with a weak D call TRBD1 (6 bases). Trimming removed 2 bases at V and 10 bases at J, with 21 bases between. The CDR3 extends over 16 amino acids. Germline-derived CDR1 and CDR2 are MNHEY and SVGEGT. CDR3 region: CASSYHRVEGDLEQFF. For the CDR3, the DNA is TGTGCCAGCAGTTACCACCGGGTTGAGGGGGACCTCGAGCAGTTCTTC.

This clonotype has just a few counts. This chain joins TRBV27 and TRBJ2-3; D unclear. The germline gives CDR1 MNHEY, CDR2 SMNVEV (reference sequence). This CDR3 has 17 residues. Trimming took off 8 bases at V and 0 bases at J, with 21 bases between the two ends. The CDR3 DNA reads as TGTGCCAGCCAGTCCCGAGGAGACGCTCCTAGCACAGATACGCAGTATTTT. As protein: CASQSRGDAPSTDTQYF.

This clonotype showed up many times. The genes are TRBV28 and TRBJ1-4; weak D call: TRBD1 (5 bases). V shed 1 base and J shed 3 bases, with 9 bases lying between them. The CDR3 consists of 15 residues. The germline V gene encodes CDR1 MDHEN and CDR2 SYDVKM. CDR3: CASSLLTASNEKLFF. In DNA, the CDR3 is TGTGCCAGCAGTTTATTGACAGCTTCTAATGAAAAACTGTTTTTT.

In this sample, this clonotype turned up a few times. The rearrangement joins TRBV7-6 to TRBJ2-7; D is possibly TRBD1 or TRBD2 (5 bases each). The CDR3 is 13 residues long. The germline V and J ends were trimmed by 3 bases and 5 bases, with 11 bases remaining between them. Looked up from germline, CDR1 is SGHVS and CDR2 is FNYEAQ. CDR3 loop: CASSFGTRDEQYF. DNA for the CDR3: TGTGCCAGCAGCTTTGGGACGAGGGACGAGCAGTACTTC.

Regarding this clonotype: Since a much larger clone is just one base distant, this may be a read error. This likely comes from a read error, as the CDR3 has no conserved phenylalanine or tryptophan at its end. The V call is TRBV6-2 or TRBV6-3, the J call TRBJ2-5, with D unclear. V lost 7 bases and J 3 bases, leaving 12 bases between the germline ends. The germline V gene has CDR1 MNHEY and CDR2 SVGEGT. The CDR3 runs to 13 residues. The CDR3 DNA reads as TGTGCCAGCATCCGATCGGTTGAAGAGACCCAGTACCTC. As protein: CASIRSVEETQYL.

This clonotype was recorded many times. V and J are TRBV7-9 and TRBJ2-7; a weak D match, TRBD2 (5 bases). This CDR3 has 14 residues. Germline V lookup: CDR1 SEHNR, CDR2 FQNEAQ (reference sequence). Trimming cost V 1 base and J 3 bases, with 10 bases left between them. CDR3: CASSLGGPGYEQYF. DNA for the CDR3: TGTGCCAGCAGCTTAGGAGGGCCCGGCTACGAGCAGTACTTC.

Concerning this clonotype: Given a much more abundant clone one base away, this may be a read error. The chain carries TRBV4-1 and TRBJ2-5; D uncertain. The V end was cut by 4 bases, the J end by 0 bases, with 6 bases between. The length of the CDR3 is 13 residues. Per the germline V gene, CDR1 is MGHRA and CDR2 is YSYEKL. DNA for the CDR3: TGCGCCAGCAGCCCGGCCAACCAAGAGACCCAGTACTTC. It specifies CASSPANQETQYF.

Note on this clonotype: This may stem from a read error, because a much larger clone lies one nucleotide away. This chain links TRBV24-1 with TRBJ2-3; possible D gene TRBD2, 5 bases. V was cut by 4 bases and J by 4 bases, with 14 bases left in between. The germline V gene encodes CDR1 KGHDR and CDR2 SFDVKD. The CDR3 length is 15 residues. CDR3 region: CATSETGLGADTQYF. CDR3 coding DNA: TGTGCCACCAGTGAAACCGGACTGGGCGCAGATACGCAGTATTTT.

This clonotype was seen repeatedly, ten times or more. Mismatch with germline at one junction end may stem from a read error. This chain joins TRBV7-6 and TRBJ2-5; 10 bases fit TRBD2. The CDR3 has 18 amino acids. Germline V gives CDR1 SGHVS, CDR2 FNYEAQ. In DNA form, the CDR3 reads TGTGCCAGCGGCTTAAAGGGTTTCGGACTAGCGGACCAAGAGACCCAGTACTTC. Its protein is CASGLKGFGLADQETQYF.

This clonotype has ten or more counts. The chain links TRBV6-5 to TRBJ1-5, with TRBD1 as a possible D gene (6 bases). The germline CDR1 and CDR2 sequences are MNHEY and SVGAGI. The length of the CDR3 is 14 residues. Deletions cut 2 bases from V and 4 bases from J, with 9 bases between. CDR3 DNA sequence: TGTGCCAGCAGTTACGAAGGGGGTAATCAGCCCCAGCATTTT. It specifies CASSYEGGNQPQHF.

The table lists this clonotype with many counts. This sequence joins TRBV7-9 and TRBJ1-1; 7 bases map to TRBD1. Germline V gives CDR1 SEHNR, CDR2 FQNEAQ (reference sequence). This CDR3 has 13 amino acids. The junction had 10 bases not matched to a gene; V was cut back by 4 bases and J by 11 bases. This chain's CDR3 is CASSSTGSKEAFF. The CDR3 DNA is TGTGCCAGCAGCTCGACAGGGTCTAAGGAGGCTTTCTTT.

Note on this clonotype: A read error may be the cause here, since a much bigger clone is one base away. The gene calls are TRBV6-5 and TRBJ1-1; 8 bases match TRBD1. The germline gives CDR1 MNHEY, CDR2 SVGAGI. The CDR3 length is 15 residues. The CDR3 DNA is TGTGCCAGCAGTTACTTCCGTGGACAGGGCGTCGAAGCTTCCTTT. Its protein is CASSYFRGQGVEASF.

This clonotype has just one count. A single base separates this from a much larger clone, so it may be a read error. The V and J genes are TRBV30 and TRBJ2-7; D gene unclear. Germline lookup yields CDR1 GTSNPN and CDR2 SVGIG (reference sequence). The CDR3 contains 13 residues. CDR3 DNA sequence: TGTGCCTGGAGTGTAGGCAGTTACTACGAGCAGAACTTC. Its protein is CAWSVGSYYEQNF.

A word on this clonotype: Given the absence of the conserved phenylalanine or tryptophan at the CDR3 end, a read error is likely. The chain carries TRBV7-2 and TRBJ2-7; TRBD2 aligns across 8 bases. Germline trimming cut 1 base from V and 0 bases from J; bases unmatched to any gene: 14. Germline V gene lookup returns CDR1 SGHTA and CDR2 FQGNSA. CDR3 length equals 19 residues. The CDR3 nucleotides read TGTGCCAGCAGCTTAGATCCTTGGTTTGCGGGGGGAAGCTCCTACGAGCAGTACTCC. Its protein product is CASSLDPWFAGGSSYEQYS.

A note on this clonotype: This may be a read error, as it is one base from a much larger clone. The chain has TRBV7-9 and TRBJ2-3; D is unresolved. Looked up from germline, CDR1 is SEHNR and CDR2 is FQNEAQ (reference sequence). The CDR3 contains 13 residues. The CDR3 DNA reads TGTGCCAGCAGCCACCCGCTTACAGCTACGCAGTATTTT. This encodes CASSHPLTATQYF.

The rearrangement links TRBV5-5 to TRBJ1-2; D is ambiguous. V lost 7 bases and J 0 bases, leaving 16 bases between the germline ends. The length of the CDR3 is 15 residues. Germline V gene data show CDR1 as SGHKS and CDR2 as YYEKEE (reference sequence). CDR3 coding DNA: TGTGCCAGCGGCTCGTCAGGTCTAGCTAACTATGGCTACACCTTC. Translation: CASGSSGLANYGYTF.

The chain carries TRBV20-1 and TRBJ1-5; D is possibly TRBD1 (5 bases). The CDR3 spans 15 residues. The V end was cut by 3 bases, the J end by 0 bases, with 12 bases between. The V gene's germline CDR1 is DFQATT and CDR2 SNEGSKA (reference sequence). Here the CDR3 DNA reads TGCAGTGCTAGGGGGACGGGGGATAGCAATCAGCCCCAGCATTTT. Protein sequence: CSARGTGDSNQPQHF.

The chain couples TRBV20-1 to TRBJ2-2; 7 nucleotides agree with TRBD2. This CDR3 has 15 amino acids. The germline gives CDR1 DFQATT, CDR2 SNEGSKA (reference sequence). Germline trimming cut 5 bases from V and 0 bases from J; bases unmatched to any gene: 6. The chain's CDR3 is CSAYLAVANTGELFF. CDR3 bases: TGCAGTGCTTATCTAGCGGTCGCGAACACCGGGGAGCTGTTTTTT.

The chain is built from TRBV4-1 and TRBJ2-1; 10 nucleotides align to TRBD2. The CDR3 runs to 17 residues. V gave up 3 bases and J gave up 6 bases; unmatched junction bases: 11. CDR1 and CDR2 (germline): MGHRA, YSYEKL. DNA for the CDR3: TGCGCCAGCAGCCACCCGAGCCTAGCGGGAGAAAGCAATGAGCAGTTCTTC. Its translation: CASSHPSLAGESNEQFF.

This clonotype was seen repeatedly, ten times or more. This chain links TRBV28 with TRBJ2-3, with 10 bases fitting TRBD2. Germline V gene data show CDR1 as MDHEN and CDR2 as SYDVKM. The CDR3 runs to 16 residues. Trimming took 1 base from V and 2 from J; bases not matched to a gene: 3. The CDR3 DNA sequence: TGTGCCAGCAGTTTATCAACTAGCGGGAACACAGATACGCAGTATTTT. Residues: CASSLSTSGNTDTQYF. Looking up the rest from reference TRBV28 and TRBJ2-3 gives the full variable domain: DVKVTQSSRYLVKRTGEKVFLECVQDMDHENMFWYRQDPGLGLRLIYFSYDVKMKEKGDIPEGYSVSREKKERFSLILESASTNQTSMYLCASSLSTSGNTDTQYFGPGTRLTVL.

This clonotype has ten or more counts. The rearrangement uses TRBV7-6 and TRBJ2-7; D may correspond to TRBD1 or TRBD2 (5 bases each). Trimming shortened V by 4 bases and J by 5 bases, and 15 bases separated the two germline ends. The CDR3 runs to 14 residues. Germline V CDR1 and CDR2: SGHVS, FNYEAQ. CDR3 loop: CASSSTRGFHEQYF. The CDR3 DNA sequence: TGTGCCAGCAGCTCCACCCGGGGCTTCCACGAGCAGTACTTC.

The chain recombines TRBV4-1 with TRBJ1-1; D gene uncertain. This CDR3 is 14 amino acids long. The germline gives CDR1 MGHRA, CDR2 YSYEKL. Trimming took off 2 bases at V and 12 bases at J, with 19 bases between the two ends. CDR3 sequence: CASSQPSESPKTFF. The DNA for the CDR3 is TGCGCCAGCAGCCAACCCAGCGAAAGCCCTAAAACTTTCTTT.